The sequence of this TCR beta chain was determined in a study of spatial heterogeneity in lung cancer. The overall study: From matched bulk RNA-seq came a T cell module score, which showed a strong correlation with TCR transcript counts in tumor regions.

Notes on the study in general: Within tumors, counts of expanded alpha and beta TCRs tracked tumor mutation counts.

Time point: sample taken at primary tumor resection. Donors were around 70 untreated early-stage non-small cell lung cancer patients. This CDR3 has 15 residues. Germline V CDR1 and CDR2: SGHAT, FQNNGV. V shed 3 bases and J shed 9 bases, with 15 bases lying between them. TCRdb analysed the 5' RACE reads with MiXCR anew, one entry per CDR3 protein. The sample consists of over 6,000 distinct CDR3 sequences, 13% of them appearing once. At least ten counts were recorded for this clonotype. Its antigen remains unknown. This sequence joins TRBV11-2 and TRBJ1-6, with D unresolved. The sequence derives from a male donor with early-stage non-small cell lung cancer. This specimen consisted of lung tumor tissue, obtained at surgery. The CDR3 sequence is CASSFVGRVGSPLHF. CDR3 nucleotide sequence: TGTGCCAGCAGCTTTGTCGGGAGGGTGGGTTCACCCCTCCACTTT.